Below, one T cell receptor beta chain is given with its context. The CDR3 runs 13 residues. Per the germline V gene, CDR1 is MDHEN and CDR2 is SYDVKM. Trimming took off 9 bases at V and 3 bases at J, with 15 bases between the two ends. The sample originates from a study of blood T cell repertoires in COVID-19. Measured with immunoSEQ multiplex PCR; TCRdb has only the in-frame clones, and not every one. Among hundreds of thousands of clones listed, approximately 86% were seen once. This clonotype was sampled from a man aged 65 to 79 with acute or convalescent COVID-19. V is TRBV28 and J is TRBJ2-7; D may be TRBD2 (6 bases). Input material: peripheral blood. CDR3 sequence reads: CASVSGGLYEQYF. DNA for the CDR3: TGTGCCAGTGTTAGCGGAGGGCTCTACGAGCAGTACTTC.